The 27 T cell receptor beta chains reported below all come from one sample, sequenced in a study of CD8 T cells in ankylosing spondylitis. Study results and caveats: One TCR beta motif, made up of roughly eight highly homologous variants, appeared characteristic of ankylosing spondylitis blood.

TCRdb itself ran the 5' RACE reads through MiXCR, one entry per CDR3 protein. The data hold about 450,000 distinct CDR3 sequences, with more than 25% observed a single time. These receptors have no known antigen. Sequenced: blood, either unsorted or a sorted T cell fraction (not recorded which). The source of these receptors is a male donor with ankylosing spondylitis.

In its sample, this clonotype was seen a few times. The V call is TRBV7-9, the J call TRBJ1-1, with no clear D. The V and J ends lost 1 base and 6 bases respectively, with 12 bases between them. The germline V gene has CDR1 SEHNR and CDR2 FQNEAQ (reference sequence). This CDR3 has 14 amino acids. As DNA, the CDR3 is TGTGCCAGCAGCTTAGGGGCGGAGGGTCCTGAAGCTTTCTTT. Protein product: CASSLGAEGPEAFF.

The chain has TRBV16 and TRBJ1-2; TRBD1 agrees at 7 bases. V lost 0 bases to trimming and J lost 6 bases; unmatched junction nucleotides: 10. The germline V gene has CDR1 KGHSY and CDR2 FQNENV. The CDR3 runs to 16 residues. The CDR3 DNA sequence: TGTGCCAGCAGCCAATCGCGCCCCGCAGGGGGAGATGGCTACACCTTC. The encoded protein is CASSQSRPAGGDGYTF.

This clonotype was picked up a small number of times. As DNA, the CDR3 is TGTGCCAGCAGTTTGGGGCCAGGGTGGAACACTGAAGCTTTCTTT. Its protein product is CASSLGPGWNTEAFF. The rearrangement uses TRBV28 and TRBJ1-1; the D gene is possibly TRBD1 (5 bases). V dropped 3 bases and J dropped 1 base, with 12 bases sitting between them. Germline V gene sequence: CDR1 MDHEN, CDR2 SYDVKM. CDR3 length: 15 amino acids.

The chain is built from TRBV20-1 and TRBJ2-1, with D possibly TRBD1 on 6 matching bases. Germline assignment: CDR1 DFQATT and CDR2 SNEGSKA (reference sequence). Trimming removed 4 bases at V and 3 bases at J, with 7 bases between. CDR3 length equals 12 residues. In DNA form, the CDR3 reads TGCAGTGCTAAGGGACACTACAATGAGCAGTTCTTC. Residues: CSAKGHYNEQFF.

V usage is TRBV7-9 and J usage is TRBJ1-5; D unclear. Germline V gene sequence: CDR1 SEHNR, CDR2 FQNEAQ (reference sequence). Trimming took 1 base from V and 0 from J, leaving 7 bases between them. There are 15 residues in the CDR3. The CDR3 here is CASSLGDYSNQPQHF. In DNA, the CDR3 is TGTGCCAGCAGCTTAGGAGACTATAGCAATCAGCCCCAGCATTTT.

The sample holds a few counts of this clonotype. The chain uses TRBV29-1 and TRBJ1-1; 9 positions agree with TRBD1. Germline V gene sequence: CDR1 SQVTM, CDR2 ANQGSEA. CDR3 length equals 13 residues. V was clipped by 6 bases and J by 4 bases; unmatched bases: 6. The CDR3 nucleotides read TGCAGCGTCCAAGTGGGACAGGGCACTGAAGCTTTCTTT. Translated: CSVQVGQGTEAFF.

At least ten counts were recorded for this clonotype. The chain recombines TRBV20-1 with TRBJ2-7, with 7 bases identical to TRBD1. Germline V gene lookup returns CDR1 DFQATT and CDR2 SNEGSKA (reference sequence). Germline trimming cut 3 bases from V and 3 bases from J; bases unmatched to any gene: 11. The CDR3 covers 15 residues. CDR3 sequence: CSASGQNRGDYEQYF. In nucleotides, the CDR3 is TGCAGTGCTAGTGGTCAAAACAGGGGCGACTACGAGCAGTACTTC.

This clonotype was seen only a few times. The chain is built from TRBV5-1 and TRBJ2-2; D ambiguous. CDR3 length equals 14 residues. The V end was cut by 4 bases, the J end by 1 base, with 8 bases between. Germline assignment: CDR1 SGHRS and CDR2 YFSETQ. In DNA form, the CDR3 reads TGCGCCAGCAGCAGAGCCGAGAACACCGGGGAGCTGTTTTTT. Its protein product is CASSRAENTGELFF. The variable domain in full, with the rest retrieved from reference TRBV5-1 and TRBJ2-2, is KAGVTQTPRYLIKTRGQQVTLSCSPISGHRSVSWYQQTPGQGLQFLFEYFSETQRNKGNFPGRFSGRQFSNSRSEMNVSTLELGDSALYLCASSRAENTGELFFGEGSRLTVL.

There are a few counts of this clonotype. The chain is built from TRBV5-1 and TRBJ1-2; D possibly corresponds to TRBD1 (5 bases). The CDR3 spans 13 residues. The germline CDR1 and CDR2 sequences are SGHRS and YFSETQ. V lost 8 bases, J lost 2 bases, and 13 bases lay in between. CDR3 nucleotide sequence: TGCGCCAGTTCGACCAGGGTGAACTATGGCTACACCTTC. It codes for CASSTRVNYGYTF. Drawing the rest from reference TRBV5-1 and TRBJ1-2, the complete variable domain is KAGVTQTPRYLIKTRGQQVTLSCSPISGHRSVSWYQQTPGQGLQFLFEYFSETQRNKGNFPGRFSGRQFSNSRSEMNVSTLELGDSALYLCASSTRVNYGYTFGSGTRLTVV.

This clonotype was recorded once. This chain joins TRBV2 and TRBJ2-5; 15 nucleotides line up with TRBD2. Germline V CDR1 and CDR2: SNHLY, FYNNEI. This CDR3 has 15 amino acids. After removal of 5 bases from V and 3 bases from J, the junction contained 1 base not matched to a gene. CDR3 in amino acids: CASSWTSGREETQYF. The CDR3 DNA reads TGTGCCAGCAGTTGGACTAGCGGGAGGGAAGAGACCCAGTACTTC. Full variable domain (remainder filled in from reference TRBV2 and TRBJ2-5): EPEVTQTPSHQVTQMGQEVILRCVPISNHLYFYWYRQILGQKVEFLVSFYNNEISEKSEIFDDQFSVERPDGSNFTLKIRSTKLEDSAMYFCASSWTSGREETQYFGPGTRLLVL.

This clonotype has more than one count but fewer than ten. The V and J genes are TRBV20-1 and TRBJ1-3; tentative D call: TRBD1 (6 bases). The CDR3 sequence is 12 residues long. Germline V gene lookup returns CDR1 DFQATT and CDR2 SNEGSKA (reference sequence). V was clipped by 4 bases and J by 6 bases, with 10 bases between them. The CDR3 loop reads CSATAGANTIYF. The CDR3 DNA reads as TGCAGTGCTACGGCAGGGGCAAACACCATATATTTT.

The chain is built from TRBV12-3 or TRBV12-4 and TRBJ1-2; no definite D call. Trimming removed 0 bases at V and 8 bases at J, with 4 bases between. This CDR3 is built from 11 residues. This CDR3 is CASSLAPGYTF. In DNA form, the CDR3 reads TGTGCCAGCAGTTTAGCGCCGGGCTACACCTTC.

In its sample, this clonotype was seen a few times. The chain employs TRBV29-1 and TRBJ1-2; D gene ambiguous. The germline V gene has CDR1 SQVTM and CDR2 ANQGSEA. The CDR3 contains 10 residues. V was trimmed by 2 bases and J by 8 bases, leaving 6 bases between them. Here the CDR3 reads CSVERAGYTF. CDR3 nucleotide sequence: TGCAGCGTTGAAAGGGCCGGCTACACCTTC.

This clonotype showed up just a few times. The chain uses TRBV20-1 and TRBJ2-7; the match to TRBD2 covers 11 bases. This CDR3 region has 13 residues. Germline loops: CDR1 DFQATT, CDR2 SNEGSKA (reference sequence). Germline trimming cut 5 bases from V and 3 bases from J; bases unmatched to any gene: 3. This CDR3 reads CSAAGLADYEQYF. CDR3 coding DNA: TGCAGTGCTGCGGGACTAGCGGACTACGAGCAGTACTTC.

This clonotype is a singleton in its sample. This chain uses TRBV20-1 with TRBJ2-3; 7 nucleotides line up with TRBD1. This CDR3 is 19 amino acids long. CDR1 and CDR2 from the germline V gene are DFQATT and SNEGSKA (reference sequence). V shed 6 bases and J 1 base; nucleotides not matched to a gene: 22. The CDR3 region has the DNA TGCAGTGCCACCTTACGGGACAGAAGGCGCGTGTACCGCACAGATACGCAGTATTTT. Translation gives CSATLRDRRRVYRTDTQYF.

This clonotype has more than one count but fewer than ten. The rearrangement joins TRBV20-1 to TRBJ2-1; 9 bases line up with TRBD1. From germline, CDR1 is DFQATT and CDR2 SNEGSKA (reference sequence). J was trimmed by 3 bases and V by 0 bases; bases with no gene match: 9. This CDR3 comprises 17 residues. In DNA, the CDR3 is TGCAGTGCTAGAGATATCCGGACAGGGGTATACTACAATGAGCAGTTCTTC. Amino acid sequence: CSARDIRTGVYYNEQFF.

This clonotype has only a few counts. V and J are TRBV5-1 and TRBJ2-1, with TRBD2 as a possible D gene (5 bases). V was trimmed by 5 bases and J by 0 bases, leaving 15 bases between them. The CDR3 contains 16 residues. Germline values: CDR1 SGHRS, CDR2 YFSETQ. As DNA, the CDR3 is TGCGCCAGCAGTCTTCTTAGCGAGGCCTCCTACAATGAGCAGTTCTTC. It is translated as CASSLLSEASYNEQFF.

The chain recombines TRBV12-3 or TRBV12-4 with TRBJ2-1, with 7 bases identical to TRBD2. Unmatched junction bases numbered 6, after V lost 3 bases and J lost 7 bases. This CDR3 has 14 amino acids. The CDR3 loop reads CASSFRLALNEQFF. The CDR3 coding sequence is TGTGCCAGCAGTTTCAGACTAGCCTTAAATGAGCAGTTCTTC.

J is TRBJ1-4 and V is TRBV12-3 or TRBV12-4; D may be TRBD1 (6 bases). V was shortened by 6 bases and J by 8 bases, with 19 bases between the two germline ends. The CDR3 is 15 residues long. The CDR3 here is CASSPGGVRGEKLFF. In nucleotides, the CDR3 is TGTGCCAGCAGCCCTGGAGGGGTTAGGGGGGAAAAACTGTTTTTT.

The CDR3 spells CASSLQGLGTQYF. CDR3 bases: TGTGCCAGCAGTTTACAGGGGCTAGGGACCCAGTACTTC. The chain recombines TRBV12-3 or TRBV12-4 with TRBJ2-5, with TRBD1 as a possible D gene (6 bases). Trimming left V 2 bases short and J 7 bases short, with 11 bases between. The CDR3 loop spans 13 amino acids.

There are a few counts of this clonotype. The genes are TRBV7-2 and TRBJ2-1; D is possibly TRBD2 (5 bases). Deletions cut 1 base from V and 4 bases from J, with 11 bases between. The length of the CDR3 is 15 residues. Germline V gene sequence: CDR1 SGHTA, CDR2 FQGNSA. The DNA for the CDR3 is TGTGCCAGCAGCTTAGTCCCGGGATCGTACAATGAGCAGTTCTTC. Its protein is CASSLVPGSYNEQFF.

J is TRBJ2-1 and V is TRBV20-1; 12 bases are shared with TRBD2. Per germline, CDR1 DFQATT and CDR2 SNEGSKA (reference sequence). This CDR3 has 14 amino acids. Losses at the gene ends were 5 bases for V and 9 bases for J; bases not matched to a gene: 8. The CDR3 DNA reads TGCAGTGCTTCACCGACTAGCGGGAGCGGTGAGCAGTTCTTC. This codes for CSASPTSGSGEQFF.

This chain joins TRBV27 and TRBJ2-7; 7 nucleotides line up with TRBD1. Germline assignment: CDR1 MNHEY and CDR2 SMNVEV (reference sequence). The CDR3 contains 17 residues. V lost 6 bases, J lost 0 bases, and 14 bases stayed unmatched. The CDR3 here is CASSPGPGQKDSYEQYF. CDR3 bases: TGTGCCAGCAGCCCAGGCCCGGGACAGAAGGACTCCTACGAGCAGTACTTC.

This clonotype was counted a few times. The V call is TRBV5-1, the J call TRBJ2-5, with 9 bases fitting TRBD1. The ends lost 4 bases at V and 2 bases at J; junction bases unmatched: 3. The CDR3 is 14 amino acids. Germline V gives CDR1 SGHRS, CDR2 YFSETQ. In DNA form, the CDR3 reads TGCGCCAGCAGCCGACAGGGGGATCAAGAGACCCAGTACTTC. Translating it yields CASSRQGDQETQYF.

In the case of this clonotype: It may be a read error: a sequence one base away is much more abundant. The J gene is TRBJ1-1, the V gene TRBV3-1; unclear D gene. Trimming shortened V by 6 bases and J by 1 base, and 6 bases separated the two germline ends. Germline assignment: CDR1 LGHDT and CDR2 YNNKEL (reference sequence). The CDR3 sequence is 12 residues long. This CDR3 reads CASSWRNTEAFF. The CDR3 region has the DNA TGTGCCAGCAGTTGGAGGAACACTGAAGCTTTCTTT.

This clonotype came up a few times. The chain combines TRBV3-1 with TRBJ1-2, with D maybe TRBD1 (6 bases). Germline CDR1 and CDR2: LGHDT and YNNKEL (reference sequence). The CDR3 is made up of 14 amino acids. Trimming removed 2 bases at V and 8 bases at J, with 15 bases between. The CDR3 nucleotides are TGTGCCAGCAGCCAAACCACAGGGTTCGGCGGCTACACCTTC. Translated: CASSQTTGFGGYTF.

V usage is TRBV7-8 and J usage is TRBJ2-2; no clear D gene. The CDR3 has 13 residues. V lost 1 base and J lost 7, with 7 bases in between. CDR1 and CDR2 (germline): SGHVS, FQNEAQ. The CDR3 DNA sequence: TGTGCCAGCAGCTTAGTCCGCGACGGGGAGCTGTTTTTT. It codes for CASSLVRDGELFF.